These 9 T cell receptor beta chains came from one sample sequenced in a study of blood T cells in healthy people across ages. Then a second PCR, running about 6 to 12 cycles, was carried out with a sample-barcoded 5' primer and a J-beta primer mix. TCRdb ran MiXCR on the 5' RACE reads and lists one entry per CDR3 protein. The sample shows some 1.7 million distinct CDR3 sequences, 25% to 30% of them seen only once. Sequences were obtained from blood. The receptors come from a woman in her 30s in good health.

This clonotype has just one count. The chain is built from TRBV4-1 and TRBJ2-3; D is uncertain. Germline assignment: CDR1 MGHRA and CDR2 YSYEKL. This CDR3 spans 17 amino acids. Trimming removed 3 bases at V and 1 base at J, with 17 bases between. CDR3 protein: CASSQDAVRVGTDTQYF. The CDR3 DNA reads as TGCGCCAGCAGCCAGGATGCAGTCCGAGTGGGCACAGATACGCAGTATTTT.

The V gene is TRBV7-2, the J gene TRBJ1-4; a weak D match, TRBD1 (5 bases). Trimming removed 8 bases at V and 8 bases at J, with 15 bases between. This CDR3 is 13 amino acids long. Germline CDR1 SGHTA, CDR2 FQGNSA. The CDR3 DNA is TGTGCCAGCCGCAAATCGGGGCGGGAAAAACTGTTTTTT. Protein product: CASRKSGREKLFF.

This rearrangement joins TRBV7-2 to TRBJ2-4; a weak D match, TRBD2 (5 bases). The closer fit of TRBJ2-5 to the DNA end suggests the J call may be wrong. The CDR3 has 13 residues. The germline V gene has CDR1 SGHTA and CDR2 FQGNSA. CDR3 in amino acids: CASRPASLETQYF. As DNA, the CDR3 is TGTGCCAGCCGGCCGGCTAGCTTAGAGACCCAGTACTTC.

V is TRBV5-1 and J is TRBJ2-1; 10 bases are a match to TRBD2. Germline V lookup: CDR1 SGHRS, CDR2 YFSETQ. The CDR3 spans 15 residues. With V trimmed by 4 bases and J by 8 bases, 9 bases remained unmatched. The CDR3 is CASSPASGSYYEQFF. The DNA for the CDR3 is TGCGCCAGCAGCCCAGCTAGCGGGAGTTACTATGAGCAGTTCTTC. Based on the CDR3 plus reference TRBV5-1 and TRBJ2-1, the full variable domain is KAGVTQTPRYLIKTRGQQVTLSCSPISGHRSVSWYQQTPGQGLQFLFEYFSETQRNKGNFPGRFSGRQFSNSRSEMNVSTLELGDSALYLCASSPASGSYYEQFFGPGTRLTVL.

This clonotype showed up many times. As DNA, the CDR3 is TGTGCCAGCAGCGGGGACAGTAGCACAGATACGCAGTATTTT. This translates into CASSGDSSTDTQYF. The J gene is TRBJ2-3, the V gene TRBV9, with 7 bases that match TRBD1. Trimming at V came to 3 bases and at J to 0 bases, leaving 1 base not matched to a gene. Germline V gene lookup returns CDR1 SGDLS and CDR2 YYNGEE. The CDR3 contains 14 residues.

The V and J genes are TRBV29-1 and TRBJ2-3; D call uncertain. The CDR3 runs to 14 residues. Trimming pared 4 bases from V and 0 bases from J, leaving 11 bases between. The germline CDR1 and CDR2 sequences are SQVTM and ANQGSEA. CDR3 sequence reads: CSVGLASSTDTQYF. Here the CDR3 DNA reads TGCAGCGTTGGTCTGGCGTCGAGCACAGATACGCAGTATTTT.

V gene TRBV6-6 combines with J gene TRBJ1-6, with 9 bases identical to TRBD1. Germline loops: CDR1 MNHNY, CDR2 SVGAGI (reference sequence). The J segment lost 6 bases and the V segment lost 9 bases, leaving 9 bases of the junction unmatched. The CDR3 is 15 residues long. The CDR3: CASREQGASNSPLHF. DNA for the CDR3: TGTGCCAGTCGGGAACAGGGGGCGAGTAATTCACCCCTCCACTTT.

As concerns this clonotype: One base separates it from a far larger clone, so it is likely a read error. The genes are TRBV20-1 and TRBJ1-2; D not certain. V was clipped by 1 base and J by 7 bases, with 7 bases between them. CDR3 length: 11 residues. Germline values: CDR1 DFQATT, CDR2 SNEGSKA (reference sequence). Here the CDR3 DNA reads TGCAGTGCTAGAGGGGGATGTGGCTACACCTTC. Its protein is CSARGGCGYTF.

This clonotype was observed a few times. The CDR3 reads CASSLDRGFLSEQFF. The CDR3 DNA reads as TGTGCCAGCAGCTTAGATCGGGGATTTCTCAGTGAGCAGTTCTTC. The chain couples TRBV11-3 to TRBJ2-1, with a tentative D call TRBD2 (5 bases). This CDR3 is built from 15 residues. V lost 0 bases, J lost 9 bases, and 15 bases lay in between. Germline assignment: CDR1 SGHNT and CDR2 YENEEA.